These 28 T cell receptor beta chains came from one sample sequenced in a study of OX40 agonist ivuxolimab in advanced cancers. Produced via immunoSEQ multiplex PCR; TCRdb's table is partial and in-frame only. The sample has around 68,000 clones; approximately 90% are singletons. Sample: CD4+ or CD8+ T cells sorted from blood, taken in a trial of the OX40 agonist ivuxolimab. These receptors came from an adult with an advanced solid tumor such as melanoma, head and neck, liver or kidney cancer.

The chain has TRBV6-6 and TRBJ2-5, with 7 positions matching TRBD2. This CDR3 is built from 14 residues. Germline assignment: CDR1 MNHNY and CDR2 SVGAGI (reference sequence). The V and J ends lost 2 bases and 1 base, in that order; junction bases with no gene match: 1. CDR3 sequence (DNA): TGTGCCAGCAGTTACGGGACTACCCAAGAGACCCAGTACTTC. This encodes CASSYGTTQETQYF.

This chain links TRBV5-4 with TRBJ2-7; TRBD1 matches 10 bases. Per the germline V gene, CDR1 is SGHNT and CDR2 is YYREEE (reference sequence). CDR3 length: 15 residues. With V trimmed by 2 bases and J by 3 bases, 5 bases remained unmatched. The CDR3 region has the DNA TGTGCCAGCAGCTTTCCGGGACAGGGGTTCTACGAGCAGTACTTC. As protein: CASSFPGQGFYEQYF.

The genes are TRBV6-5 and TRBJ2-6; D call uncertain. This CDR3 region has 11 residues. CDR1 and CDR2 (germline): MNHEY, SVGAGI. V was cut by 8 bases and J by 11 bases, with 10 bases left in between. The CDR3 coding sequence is TGTGCCAGCCTCGCAGCAGACGTCCTGACTTTC. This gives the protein CASLAADVLTF.

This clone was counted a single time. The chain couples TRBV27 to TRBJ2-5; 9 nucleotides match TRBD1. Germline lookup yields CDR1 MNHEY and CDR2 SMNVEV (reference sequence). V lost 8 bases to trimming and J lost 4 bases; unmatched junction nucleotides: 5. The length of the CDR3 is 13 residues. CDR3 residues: CASGIQGAETQYF. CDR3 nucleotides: TGTGCCAGCGGAATACAGGGGGCAGAGACCCAGTACTTC.

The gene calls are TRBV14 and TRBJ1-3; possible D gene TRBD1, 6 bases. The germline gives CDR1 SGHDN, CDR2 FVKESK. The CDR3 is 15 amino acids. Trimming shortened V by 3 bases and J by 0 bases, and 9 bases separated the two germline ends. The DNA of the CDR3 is TGTGCCAGCAGCCAGGGACACTACTCTGGAAACACCATATATTTT. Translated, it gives CASSQGHYSGNTIYF. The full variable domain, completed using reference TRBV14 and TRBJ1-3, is EAGVTQFPSHSVIEKGQTVTLRCDPISGHDNLYWYRRVMGKEIKFLLHFVKESKQDESGMPNNRFLAERTGGTYSTLKVQPAELEDSGVYFCASSQGHYSGNTIYFGEGSWLTVV.

In DNA form, the CDR3 reads TGTGCCAGCAGTTCTTGGACTAGCGGGGGGCTCTACAATGAGCAGTTCTTC. Residues: CASSSWTSGGLYNEQFF. This rearrangement joins TRBV27 to TRBJ2-1, with 14 bases lining up with TRBD2. V lost 4 bases to trimming and J lost 3 bases; unmatched junction nucleotides: 5. The CDR3 contains 17 residues. Germline assignment: CDR1 MNHEY and CDR2 SMNVEV (reference sequence).

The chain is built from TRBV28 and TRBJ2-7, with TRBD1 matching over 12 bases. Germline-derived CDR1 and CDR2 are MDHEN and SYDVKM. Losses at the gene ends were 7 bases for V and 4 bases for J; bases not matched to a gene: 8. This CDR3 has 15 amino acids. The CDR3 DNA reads TGTGCCAGCACCCCCGGGACAGGGGGCGGATACGAGCAGTACTTC. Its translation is CASTPGTGGGYEQYF.

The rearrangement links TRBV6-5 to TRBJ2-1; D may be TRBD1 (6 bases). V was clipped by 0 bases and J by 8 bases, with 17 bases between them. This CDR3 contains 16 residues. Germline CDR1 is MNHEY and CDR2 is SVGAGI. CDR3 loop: CASSYSGMRGLDEQFF. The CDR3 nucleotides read TGTGCCAGCAGTTACTCCGGGATGAGGGGGTTGGATGAGCAGTTCTTC.

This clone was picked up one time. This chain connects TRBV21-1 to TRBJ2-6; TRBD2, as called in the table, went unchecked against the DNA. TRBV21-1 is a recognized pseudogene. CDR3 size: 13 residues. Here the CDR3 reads CASTVSGANVLTF. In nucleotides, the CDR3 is TGTGCCAGCACCGTTTCTGGGGCCAACGTCCTGACTTTC.

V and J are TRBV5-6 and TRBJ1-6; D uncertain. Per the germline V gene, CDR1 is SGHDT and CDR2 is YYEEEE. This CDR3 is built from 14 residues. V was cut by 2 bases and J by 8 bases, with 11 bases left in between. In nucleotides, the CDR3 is TGTGCCAGCAGCTTTTTGGGAAAATATTCACCCCTCCACTTT. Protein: CASSFLGKYSPLHF.

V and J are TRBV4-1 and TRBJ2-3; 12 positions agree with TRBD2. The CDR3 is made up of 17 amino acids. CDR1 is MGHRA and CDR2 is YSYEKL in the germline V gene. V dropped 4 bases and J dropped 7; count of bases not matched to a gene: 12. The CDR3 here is CASSRPLTSGSSYTQYF. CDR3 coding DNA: TGCGCCAGCAGCCGACCCCTGACTAGCGGGAGTTCGTATACGCAGTATTTT.

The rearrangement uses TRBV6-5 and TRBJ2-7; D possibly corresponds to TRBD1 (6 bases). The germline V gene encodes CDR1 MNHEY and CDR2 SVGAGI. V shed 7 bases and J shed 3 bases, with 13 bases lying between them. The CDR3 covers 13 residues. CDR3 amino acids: CASTGTPYYEQYF. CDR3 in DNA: TGTGCCAGCACCGGGACACCCTACTACGAGCAGTACTTC.

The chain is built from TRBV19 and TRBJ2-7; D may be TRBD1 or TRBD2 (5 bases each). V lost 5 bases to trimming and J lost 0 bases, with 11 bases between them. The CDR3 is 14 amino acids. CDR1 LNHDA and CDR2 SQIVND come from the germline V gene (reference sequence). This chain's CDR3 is CASSSEGHSYEQYF. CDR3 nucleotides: TGTGCCAGTAGTTCCGAGGGGCACTCCTACGAGCAGTACTTC.

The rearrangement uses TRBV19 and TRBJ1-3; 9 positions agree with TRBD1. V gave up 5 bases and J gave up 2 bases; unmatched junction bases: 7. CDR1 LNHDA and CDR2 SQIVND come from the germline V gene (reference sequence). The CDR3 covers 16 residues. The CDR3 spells CASSPPGTGTGNTIYF. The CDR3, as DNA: TGTGCCAGTAGTCCTCCCGGGACAGGGACTGGAAACACCATATATTTT. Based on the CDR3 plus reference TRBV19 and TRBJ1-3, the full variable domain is DGGITQSPKYLFRKEGQNVTLSCEQNLNHDAMYWYRQDPGQGLRLIYYSQIVNDFQKGDIAEGYSVSREKKESFPLTVTSAQKNPTAFYLCASSPPGTGTGNTIYFGEGSWLTVV.

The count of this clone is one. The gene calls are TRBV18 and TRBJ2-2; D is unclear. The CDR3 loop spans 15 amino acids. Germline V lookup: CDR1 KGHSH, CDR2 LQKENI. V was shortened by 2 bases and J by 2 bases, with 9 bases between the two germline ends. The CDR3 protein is CASSPGQINTGELFF. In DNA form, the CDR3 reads TGTGCCAGCTCACCAGGCCAGATAAACACCGGGGAGCTGTTTTTT.

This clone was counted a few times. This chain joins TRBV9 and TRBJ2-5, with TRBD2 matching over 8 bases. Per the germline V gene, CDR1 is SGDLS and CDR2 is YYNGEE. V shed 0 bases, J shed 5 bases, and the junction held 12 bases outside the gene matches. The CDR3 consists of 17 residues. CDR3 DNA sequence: TGTGCCAGCAGCGTAGGCTCTAGGGCGGGAGGAGGGGAGACCCAGTACTTC. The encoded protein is CASSVGSRAGGGETQYF.

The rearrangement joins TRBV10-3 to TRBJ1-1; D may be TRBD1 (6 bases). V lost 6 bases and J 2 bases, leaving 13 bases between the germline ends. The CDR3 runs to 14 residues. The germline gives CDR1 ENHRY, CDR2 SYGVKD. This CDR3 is CAISSGTTNTEAFF. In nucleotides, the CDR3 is TGTGCCATCAGCTCCGGGACAACAAACACTGAAGCTTTCTTT.

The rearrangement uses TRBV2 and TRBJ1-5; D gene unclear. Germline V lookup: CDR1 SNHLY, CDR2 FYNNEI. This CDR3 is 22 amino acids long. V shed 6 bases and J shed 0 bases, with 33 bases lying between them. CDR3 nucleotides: TGTGCCAGCAGAATATCCAACTTCGAGGGTTGGCCTAGAGGAGTTAGCAATCAGCCCCAGCATTTT. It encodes CASRISNFEGWPRGVSNQPQHF.

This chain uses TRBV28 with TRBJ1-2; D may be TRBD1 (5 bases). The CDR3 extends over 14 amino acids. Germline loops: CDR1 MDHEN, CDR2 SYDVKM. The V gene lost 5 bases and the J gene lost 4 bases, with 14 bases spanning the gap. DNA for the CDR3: TGTGCCAGCAGTAGTGGGACCCCAGTCTATGGCTACACCTTC. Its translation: CASSSGTPVYGYTF.

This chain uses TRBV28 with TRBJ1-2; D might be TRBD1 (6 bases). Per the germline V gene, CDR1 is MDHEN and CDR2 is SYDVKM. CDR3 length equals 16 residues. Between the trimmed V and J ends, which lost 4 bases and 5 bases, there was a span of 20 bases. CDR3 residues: CASSSPADRNLYGYTF. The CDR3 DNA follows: TGTGCCAGCAGTTCTCCCGCCGACAGGAATTTATATGGCTACACCTTC.

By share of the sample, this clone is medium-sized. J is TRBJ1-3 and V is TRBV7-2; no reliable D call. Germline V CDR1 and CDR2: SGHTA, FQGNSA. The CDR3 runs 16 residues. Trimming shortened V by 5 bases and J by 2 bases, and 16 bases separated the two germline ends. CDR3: CASSPLNEGAGNTIYF. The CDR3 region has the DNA TGTGCCAGCAGCCCCCTAAATGAGGGAGCTGGAAACACCATATATTTT.

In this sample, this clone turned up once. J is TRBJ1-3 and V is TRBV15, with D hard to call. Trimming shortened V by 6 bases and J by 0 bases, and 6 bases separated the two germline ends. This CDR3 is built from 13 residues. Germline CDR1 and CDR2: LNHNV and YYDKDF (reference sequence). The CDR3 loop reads CATRTSSGNTIYF. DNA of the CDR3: TGTGCCACCAGGACCAGCTCTGGAAACACCATATATTTT.

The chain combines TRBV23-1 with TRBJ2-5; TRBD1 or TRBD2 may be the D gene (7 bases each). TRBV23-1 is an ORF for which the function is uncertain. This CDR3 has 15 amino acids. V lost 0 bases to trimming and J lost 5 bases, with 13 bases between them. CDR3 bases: TGCGCCAGCAGTCAATCGGCAGGGGGAGGGGAGACCCAGTACTTC. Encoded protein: CASSQSAGGGETQYF.

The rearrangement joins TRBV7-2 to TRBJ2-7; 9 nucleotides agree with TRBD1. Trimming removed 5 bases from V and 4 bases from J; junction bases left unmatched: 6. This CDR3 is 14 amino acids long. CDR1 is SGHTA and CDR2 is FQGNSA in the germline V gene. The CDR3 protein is CASSPGTGKYEQYF. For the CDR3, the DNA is TGTGCCAGCAGCCCTGGGACAGGGAAATACGAGCAGTACTTC. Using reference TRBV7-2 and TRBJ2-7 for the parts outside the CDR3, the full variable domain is GAGVSQSPSNKVTEKGKDVELRCDPISGHTALYWYRQSLGQGLEFLIYFQGNSAPDKSGLPSDRFSAERTGGSVSTLTIQRTQQEDSAVYLCASSPGTGKYEQYFGPGTRLTVT.

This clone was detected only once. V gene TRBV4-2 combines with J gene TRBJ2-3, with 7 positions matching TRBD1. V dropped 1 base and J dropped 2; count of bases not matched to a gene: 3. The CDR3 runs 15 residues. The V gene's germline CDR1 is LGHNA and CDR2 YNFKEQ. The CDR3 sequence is CASSQAGGNTDTQYF. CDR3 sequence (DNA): TGTGCCAGCAGCCAAGCAGGGGGTAACACAGATACGCAGTATTTT.

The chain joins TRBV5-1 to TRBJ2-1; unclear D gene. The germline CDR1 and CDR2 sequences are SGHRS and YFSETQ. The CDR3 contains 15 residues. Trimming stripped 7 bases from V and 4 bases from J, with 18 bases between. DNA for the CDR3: TGCGCCAGCGGCCTGGCCGGTCGTTCGTACAATGAGCAGTTCTTC. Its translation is CASGLAGRSYNEQFF.

The CDR3 coding sequence is TGTGCCAGCAGCTTAGAGAGGAACACTGAAGCTTTCTTT. Amino acids: CASSLERNTEAFF. This rearrangement joins TRBV7-9 to TRBJ1-1; D call uncertain. V lost 1 base and J 1 base, leaving 4 bases between the germline ends. This CDR3 region has 13 residues. Germline V gives CDR1 SEHNR, CDR2 FQNEAQ (reference sequence).

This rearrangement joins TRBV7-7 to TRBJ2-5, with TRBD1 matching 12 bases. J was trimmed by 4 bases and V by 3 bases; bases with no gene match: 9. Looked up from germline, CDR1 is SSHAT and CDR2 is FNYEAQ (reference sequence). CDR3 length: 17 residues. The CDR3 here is CASSFGGGTGGRETQYF. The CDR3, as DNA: TGTGCCAGCAGCTTCGGGGGCGGGACAGGGGGCAGAGAGACCCAGTACTTC.